This note documents a single T cell receptor (beta chain) sequence. As yet, its antigen is unknown. The PCR template was genomic DNA. Multiplex PCR with 30 forward and 13 reverse primers amplified the TCR beta CDR3. TCRdb reprocessed the multiplex PCR reads with MiXCR, giving one entry per CDR3 protein. The sample lists around 300,000 distinct CDR3 sequences; roughly 50% were seen once. The data derive from a study of type 1 and type 2 diabetes patients. Study-wide background: A total of over 15,000,000 paired-end reads came from the whole study. Regarding the study as a whole: Age and gender were not matched between study groups, possibly biasing interpretation. A median of one highly-expanded CD4+ clone, covering 3% to 5% of reads, occurred in type 2 diabetes.

Other autoimmune diseases and infections within the past four weeks excluded donors. This clonotype was obtained from a man in his late teens or twenties with type 2 diabetes. Sequenced material: peripheral blood mononuclear cells (PBMCs).

CDR3 sequence: CASSLGQGVGEQYF. The CDR3 coding sequence is TGTGCCAGCAGTTTAGGACAGGGAGTAGGTGAGCAGTACTTC. V gene TRBV27 combines with J gene TRBJ2-7; 8 bases line up with TRBD1. Per the germline V gene, CDR1 is MNHEY and CDR2 is SMNVEV (reference sequence). Germline trimming cut 2 bases from V and 7 bases from J; bases unmatched to any gene: 7. This CDR3 has 14 amino acids.